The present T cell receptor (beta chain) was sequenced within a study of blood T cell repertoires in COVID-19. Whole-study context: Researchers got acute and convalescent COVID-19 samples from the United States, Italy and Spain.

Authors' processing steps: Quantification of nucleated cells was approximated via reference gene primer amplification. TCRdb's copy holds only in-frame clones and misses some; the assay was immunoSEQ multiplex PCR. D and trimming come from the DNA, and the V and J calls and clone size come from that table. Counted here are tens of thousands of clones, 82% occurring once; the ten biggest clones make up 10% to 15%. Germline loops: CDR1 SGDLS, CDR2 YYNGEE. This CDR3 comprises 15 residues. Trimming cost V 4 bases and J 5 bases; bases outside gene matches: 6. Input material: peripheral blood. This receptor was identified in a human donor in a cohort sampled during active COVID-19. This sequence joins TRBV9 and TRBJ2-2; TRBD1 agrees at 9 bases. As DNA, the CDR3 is TGTGCCAGCAGCCCGGACAGGGGTTGGACCGGGGAGCTGTTTTTT. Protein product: CASSPDRGWTGELFF.